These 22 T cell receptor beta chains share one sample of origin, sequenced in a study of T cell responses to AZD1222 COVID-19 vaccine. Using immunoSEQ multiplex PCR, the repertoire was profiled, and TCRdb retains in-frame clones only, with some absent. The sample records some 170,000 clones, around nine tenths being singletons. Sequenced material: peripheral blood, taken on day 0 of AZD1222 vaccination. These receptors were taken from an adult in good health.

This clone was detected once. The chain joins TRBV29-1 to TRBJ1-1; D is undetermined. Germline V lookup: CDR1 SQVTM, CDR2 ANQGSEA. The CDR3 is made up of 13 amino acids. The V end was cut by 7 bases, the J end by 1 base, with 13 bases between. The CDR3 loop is CSGGGLGNTEAFF. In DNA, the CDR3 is TGCAGCGGGGGTGGACTGGGGAACACTGAAGCTTTCTTT. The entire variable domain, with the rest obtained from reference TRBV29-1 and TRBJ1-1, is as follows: SAVISQKPSRDICQRGTSLTIQCQVDSQVTMMFWYRQQPGQSLTLIATANQGSEATYESGFVIDKFPISRPNLTFSTLTVSNMSPEDSSIYLCSGGGLGNTEAFFGQGTRLTVV.

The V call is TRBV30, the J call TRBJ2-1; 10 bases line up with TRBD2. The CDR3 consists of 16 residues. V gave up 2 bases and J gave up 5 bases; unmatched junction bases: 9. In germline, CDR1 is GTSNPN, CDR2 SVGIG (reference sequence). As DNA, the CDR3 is TGTGCCTGGAGTCTGGTCCGGACTAGCGGCAACAATGAGCAGTTCTTC. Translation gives CAWSLVRTSGNNEQFF.

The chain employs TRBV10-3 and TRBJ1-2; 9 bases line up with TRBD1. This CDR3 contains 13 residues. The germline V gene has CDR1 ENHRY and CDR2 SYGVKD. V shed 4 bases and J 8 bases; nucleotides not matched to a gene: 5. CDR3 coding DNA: TGTGCCATCAGTGTGGACAGGGGCCCGGGCTACACCTTC. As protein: CAISVDRGPGYTF.

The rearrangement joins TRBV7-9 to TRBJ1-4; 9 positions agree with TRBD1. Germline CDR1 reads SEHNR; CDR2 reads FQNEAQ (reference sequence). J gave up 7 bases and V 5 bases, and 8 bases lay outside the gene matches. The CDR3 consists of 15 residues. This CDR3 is CASSGGQGRSEKLFF. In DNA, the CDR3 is TGTGCCAGCAGCGGGGGACAGGGAAGGAGTGAAAAACTGTTTTTT.

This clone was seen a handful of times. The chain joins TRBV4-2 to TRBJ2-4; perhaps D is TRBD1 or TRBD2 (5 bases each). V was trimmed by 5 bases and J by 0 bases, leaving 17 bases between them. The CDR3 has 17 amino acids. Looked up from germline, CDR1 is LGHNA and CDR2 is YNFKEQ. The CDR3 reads CASSYQGRGEAKNIQYF. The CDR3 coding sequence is TGTGCCAGCAGCTATCAGGGACGAGGGGAAGCCAAAAACATTCAGTACTTC.

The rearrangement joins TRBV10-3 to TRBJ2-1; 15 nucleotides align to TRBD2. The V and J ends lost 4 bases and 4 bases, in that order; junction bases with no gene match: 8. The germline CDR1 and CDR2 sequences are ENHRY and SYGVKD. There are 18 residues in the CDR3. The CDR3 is CAISVGLAGGGGYNEQFF. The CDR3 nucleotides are TGTGCCATCAGTGTGGGACTAGCGGGAGGAGGGGGATACAATGAGCAGTTCTTC.

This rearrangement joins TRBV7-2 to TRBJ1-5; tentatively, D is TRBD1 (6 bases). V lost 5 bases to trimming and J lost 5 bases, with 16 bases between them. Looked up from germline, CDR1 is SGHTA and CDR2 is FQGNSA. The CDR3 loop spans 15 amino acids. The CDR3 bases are TGTGCCAGCAGCCGCGGGACATTCGTCGATCAGCCCCAGCATTTT. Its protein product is CASSRGTFVDQPQHF.

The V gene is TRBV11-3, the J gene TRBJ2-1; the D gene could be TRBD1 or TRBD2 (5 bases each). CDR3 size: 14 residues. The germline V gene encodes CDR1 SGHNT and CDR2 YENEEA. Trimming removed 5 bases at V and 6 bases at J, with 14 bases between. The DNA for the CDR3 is TGTGCCAGCAGCCCCCTGCATGGGGGCAATGAGCAGTTCTTC. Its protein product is CASSPLHGGNEQFF.

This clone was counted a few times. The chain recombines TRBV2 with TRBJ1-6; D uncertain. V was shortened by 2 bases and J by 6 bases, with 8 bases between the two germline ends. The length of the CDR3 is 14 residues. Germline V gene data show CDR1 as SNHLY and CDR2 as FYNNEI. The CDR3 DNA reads TGTGCCAGCAGTGAACTCACTGGTAATTCACCCCTCCACTTT. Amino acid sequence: CASSELTGNSPLHF.

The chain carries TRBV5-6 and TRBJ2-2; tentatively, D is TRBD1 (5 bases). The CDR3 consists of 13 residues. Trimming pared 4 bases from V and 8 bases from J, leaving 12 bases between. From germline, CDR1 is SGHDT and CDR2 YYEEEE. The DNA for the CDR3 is TGTGCCAGCAGCCCCAGGGTTTGGGGGGAGCTGTTTTTT. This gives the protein CASSPRVWGELFF.

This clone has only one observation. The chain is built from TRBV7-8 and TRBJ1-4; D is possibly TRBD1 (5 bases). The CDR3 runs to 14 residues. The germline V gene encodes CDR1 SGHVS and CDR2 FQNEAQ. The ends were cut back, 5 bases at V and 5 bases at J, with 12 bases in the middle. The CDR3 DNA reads TGTGCCAGCAGCCTGGGGGGGGGAAATGAAAAACTGTTTTTT. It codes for CASSLGGGNEKLFF. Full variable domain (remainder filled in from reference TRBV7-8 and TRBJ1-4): GAGVSQSPRYKVAKRGQDVALRCDPISGHVSLFWYQQALGQGPEFLTYFQNEAQLDKSGLPSDRFFAERPEGSVSTLKIQRTQQEDSAVYLCASSLGGGNEKLFFGSGTQLSVL.

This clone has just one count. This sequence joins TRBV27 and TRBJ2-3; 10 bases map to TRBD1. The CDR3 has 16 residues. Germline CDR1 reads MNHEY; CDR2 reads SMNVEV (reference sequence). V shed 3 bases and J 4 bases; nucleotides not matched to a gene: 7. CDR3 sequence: CASSLYHGQGADTQYF. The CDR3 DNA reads TGTGCCAGCAGTTTGTACCATGGACAGGGGGCAGATACGCAGTATTTT.

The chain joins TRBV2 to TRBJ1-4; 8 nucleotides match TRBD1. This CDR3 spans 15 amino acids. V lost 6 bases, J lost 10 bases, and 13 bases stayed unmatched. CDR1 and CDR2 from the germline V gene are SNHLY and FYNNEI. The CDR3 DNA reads TGTGCCAGCAGAGGACAGGGCTTGATTCGTGGAAAACTGTTTTTT. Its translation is CASRGQGLIRGKLFF.

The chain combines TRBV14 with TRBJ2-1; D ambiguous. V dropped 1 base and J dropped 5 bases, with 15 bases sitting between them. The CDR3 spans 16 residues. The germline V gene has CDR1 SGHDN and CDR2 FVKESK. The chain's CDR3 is CASSQGSSLRNNEQFF. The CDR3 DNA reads TGTGCCAGCAGCCAAGGTTCGAGTCTAAGAAACAATGAGCAGTTCTTC. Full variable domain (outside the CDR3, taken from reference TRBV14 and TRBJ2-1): EAGVTQFPSHSVIEKGQTVTLRCDPISGHDNLYWYRRVMGKEIKFLLHFVKESKQDESGMPNNRFLAERTGGTYSTLKVQPAELEDSGVYFCASSQGSSLRNNEQFFGPGTRLTVL.

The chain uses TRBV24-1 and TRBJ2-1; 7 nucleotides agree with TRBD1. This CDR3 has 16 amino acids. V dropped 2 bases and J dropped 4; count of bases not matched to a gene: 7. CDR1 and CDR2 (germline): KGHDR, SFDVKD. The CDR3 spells CATSDSGTVNYNEQFF. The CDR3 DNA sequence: TGTGCCACCAGTGATTCCGGGACAGTTAATTACAATGAGCAGTTCTTC.

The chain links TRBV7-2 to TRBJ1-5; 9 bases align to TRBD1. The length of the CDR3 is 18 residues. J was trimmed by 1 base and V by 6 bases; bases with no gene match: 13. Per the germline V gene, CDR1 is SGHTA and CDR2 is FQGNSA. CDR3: CASSPTGGGSLSNQPQHF. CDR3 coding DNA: TGTGCCAGCAGTCCGACAGGGGGAGGGAGTTTAAGCAATCAGCCCCAGCATTTT. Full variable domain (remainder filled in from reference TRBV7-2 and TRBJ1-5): GAGVSQSPSNKVTEKGKDVELRCDPISGHTALYWYRQSLGQGLEFLIYFQGNSAPDKSGLPSDRFSAERTGGSVSTLTIQRTQQEDSAVYLCASSPTGGGSLSNQPQHFGDGTRLSIL.

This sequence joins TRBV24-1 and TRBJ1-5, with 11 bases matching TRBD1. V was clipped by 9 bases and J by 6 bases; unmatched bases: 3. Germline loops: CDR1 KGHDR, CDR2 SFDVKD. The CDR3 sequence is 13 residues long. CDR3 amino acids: CATAGTGGQPQHF. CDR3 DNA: TGTGCCACCGCCGGGACAGGGGGTCAGCCCCAGCATTTT.

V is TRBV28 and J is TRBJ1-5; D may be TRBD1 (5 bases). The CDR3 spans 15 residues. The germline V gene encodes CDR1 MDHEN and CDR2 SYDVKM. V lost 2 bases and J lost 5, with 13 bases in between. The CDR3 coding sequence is TGTGCCAGCAGTTTAGGGCGCAGGGTTCATCAGCCCCAGCATTTT. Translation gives CASSLGRRVHQPQHF.

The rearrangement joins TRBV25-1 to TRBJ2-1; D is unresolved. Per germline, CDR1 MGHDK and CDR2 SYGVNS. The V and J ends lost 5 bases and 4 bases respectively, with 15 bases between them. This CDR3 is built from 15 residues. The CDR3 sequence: CASSRTTRIYNEQFF. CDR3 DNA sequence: TGTGCCAGCAGTCGGACGACACGGATTTACAATGAGCAGTTCTTC.

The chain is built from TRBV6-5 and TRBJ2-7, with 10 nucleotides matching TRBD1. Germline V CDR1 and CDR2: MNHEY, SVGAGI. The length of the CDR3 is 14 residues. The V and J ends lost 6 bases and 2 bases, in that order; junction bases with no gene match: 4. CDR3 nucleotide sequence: TGTGCCAGCAGCGCTGACAGGGGGCCCTACGAGCAGTACTTC. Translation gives CASSADRGPYEQYF.

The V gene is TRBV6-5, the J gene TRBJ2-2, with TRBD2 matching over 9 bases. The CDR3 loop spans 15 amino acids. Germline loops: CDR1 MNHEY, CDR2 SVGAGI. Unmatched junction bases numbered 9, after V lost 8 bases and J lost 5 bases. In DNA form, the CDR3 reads TGTGCCAGCGGGGGAGGGACTAGCCAAACCGGGGAGCTGTTTTTT. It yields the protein CASGGGTSQTGELFF.

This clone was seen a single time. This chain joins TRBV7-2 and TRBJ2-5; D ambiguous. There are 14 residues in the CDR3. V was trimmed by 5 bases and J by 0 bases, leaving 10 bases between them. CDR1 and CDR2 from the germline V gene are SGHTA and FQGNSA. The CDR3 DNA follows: TGTGCCAGCAGCCTAAGCGCCTACCAAGAGACCCAGTACTTC. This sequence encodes CASSLSAYQETQYF.